The next 28 T cell receptor beta chains were all read from a single sample in a study of control samples from healthy donors and cancer patients. Clones were read by immunoSEQ multiplex PCR, and TCRdb kept only the in-frame ones, dropping some. The sample lists 80,000 to 100,000 clones, around 88% occurring once. Sample: blood. The receptor source for this set is a man younger than 40 in good health.

The V gene is TRBV4-2, the J gene TRBJ1-6, with 9 bases aligning to TRBD1. This CDR3 is 15 amino acids long. Unmatched junction bases numbered 7, after V lost 3 bases and J lost 10 bases. The germline V gene has CDR1 LGHNA and CDR2 YNFKEQ. The CDR3 DNA reads as TGTGCCAGCAGCCAGCCCGGGACAGGGACCTCACCCCTCCACTTT. Residues: CASSQPGTGTSPLHF.

The chain's CDR3 is CASRVTLTNEKLFF. The DNA of the CDR3 is TGTGCCAGCAGGGTCACATTAACTAATGAAAAACTGTTTTTT. The chain links TRBV2 to TRBJ1-4; D call uncertain. Per the germline V gene, CDR1 is SNHLY and CDR2 is FYNNEI. The CDR3 runs 14 residues. V was cut by 6 bases and J by 1 base, with 9 bases left in between.

V and J are TRBV5-6 and TRBJ2-7, with 12 bases that match TRBD2. This CDR3 region has 16 residues. V lost 0 bases to trimming and J lost 4 bases; unmatched junction nucleotides: 5. Germline V gives CDR1 SGHDT, CDR2 YYEEEE. CDR3 nucleotides: TGTGCCAGCAGCTTGGAGACTAGCGGGAGCTGGTACGAGCAGTACTTC. It is translated as CASSLETSGSWYEQYF.

The chain links TRBV29-1 to TRBJ2-2, with D possibly called TRBD1 or TRBD2 (5 bases each). CDR1 is SQVTM and CDR2 is ANQGSEA in the germline V gene. The CDR3 has 15 amino acids. Trimming left V 4 bases short and J 5 bases short, with 17 bases between. The CDR3 reads CSVVWDHAGTGELFF. The DNA of the CDR3 is TGCAGCGTTGTCTGGGACCACGCCGGGACCGGGGAGCTGTTTTTT.

This chain links TRBV2 with TRBJ2-6, with a tentative D call TRBD2 (7 bases). V was clipped by 4 bases and J by 2 bases, with 15 bases between them. CDR1 and CDR2 (germline): SNHLY, FYNNEI. The CDR3 sequence is 17 residues long. The CDR3 region has the DNA TGTGCCAGCAGTGCGACGGGGGGCGGGGCTGGGGCCAACGTCCTGACTTTC. It yields the protein CASSATGGGAGANVLTF.

The V call is TRBV2, the J call TRBJ2-2; TRBD1 agrees at 11 bases. This CDR3 has 14 amino acids. Germline lookup yields CDR1 SNHLY and CDR2 FYNNEI. Trimming at V came to 6 bases and at J to 7 bases, leaving 4 bases not matched to a gene. The CDR3 loop reads CASSGTGGFGELFF. CDR3 DNA: TGTGCCAGCAGCGGGACAGGGGGTTTCGGGGAGCTGTTTTTT.

The chain uses TRBV5-1 and TRBJ1-6; D might be TRBD1 (6 bases). The CDR3 has 15 amino acids. Trimming took 2 bases from V and 10 from J, leaving 16 bases between them. Germline CDR1 reads SGHRS; CDR2 reads YFSETQ. The CDR3 DNA reads TGCGCCAGCAGCTTCGGGGCAGGGACAAGGTCACCCCTCCACTTT. Amino acid sequence: CASSFGAGTRSPLHF.

This chain links TRBV19 with TRBJ1-1, with TRBD1 matching 12 bases. The germline gives CDR1 LNHDA, CDR2 SQIVND (reference sequence). V shed 6 bases, J shed 6 bases, and the junction held 14 bases outside the gene matches. This CDR3 is built from 17 residues. DNA for the CDR3: TGTGCCAGTAGAAAATTGGGATTGGGACAGGGGGCCTCTGAAGCTTTCTTT. Protein sequence: CASRKLGLGQGASEAFF.

The V and J genes are TRBV24-1 and TRBJ1-1; D unresolved. This CDR3 is built from 13 residues. V shed 1 base and J shed 6 bases, with 8 bases lying between them. Germline-derived CDR1 and CDR2 are KGHDR and SFDVKD. The CDR3 sequence: CATSDLAGAEAFF. The DNA for the CDR3 is TGTGCCACCAGTGATTTAGCAGGCGCTGAAGCTTTCTTT.

The count of this clone is one. The chain combines TRBV4-2 with TRBJ1-5, with D maybe TRBD1 (5 bases). Germline values: CDR1 LGHNA, CDR2 YNFKEQ. Trimming took 3 bases from V and 3 from J, leaving 15 bases between them. The CDR3 totals 16 residues. CDR3 DNA: TGTGCCAGCAGCCAGGGGTCCAGGGAAGACAATCAGCCCCAGCATTTT. It codes for CASSQGSREDNQPQHF.

This clone was found a few times. The chain couples TRBV6-2 or TRBV6-3 to TRBJ1-1; the D is unclear. Trimming took off 5 bases at V and 1 base at J, with 8 bases between the two ends. The length of the CDR3 is 13 residues. Germline CDR1 MNHEY, CDR2 SVGEGT. The CDR3 loop reads CASSRSENTEAFF. CDR3 sequence (DNA): TGTGCCAGCAGTCGCTCCGAGAACACTGAAGCTTTCTTT.

This clone was counted a single time. The chain has TRBV19 and TRBJ1-4; D might be TRBD1 (6 bases). This CDR3 is built from 15 residues. With 6 bases removed from V and 8 bases from J, the gap between germline ends came to 19 bases. The germline CDR1 and CDR2 sequences are LNHDA and SQIVND (reference sequence). In DNA, the CDR3 is TGTGCCAGTAGGGAACAGGGTTCGGTACGCGAAAAACTGTTTTTT. Translated: CASREQGSVREKLFF.

The chain combines TRBV7-3 with TRBJ2-5; perhaps TRBD2 as D (6 bases). This CDR3 contains 15 residues. Trimming cost V 5 bases and J 0 bases, with 13 bases left between them. CDR1 SGHTA and CDR2 FQGTGA come from the germline V gene. CDR3 protein: CASSLGGGDQETQYF. The CDR3 region has the DNA TGTGCCAGCAGCCTCGGTGGCGGGGACCAAGAGACCCAGTACTTC.

The rearrangement links TRBV27 to TRBJ1-2; 9 nucleotides agree with TRBD1. The germline V gene encodes CDR1 MNHEY and CDR2 SMNVEV (reference sequence). This CDR3 is 18 amino acids long. V lost 5 bases, J lost 5 bases, and 18 bases stayed unmatched. The CDR3 DNA reads as TGTGCCAGCAGTCTTTCGACTTTGGACAGGGGAAAGCGGTATGGCTACACCTTC. The encoded protein is CASSLSTLDRGKRYGYTF.

The V call is TRBV27, the J call TRBJ2-5, with 8 nucleotides matching TRBD2. Trimming took 0 bases from V and 0 from J; bases not matched to a gene: 3. The CDR3 totals 16 residues. CDR1 and CDR2 (germline): MNHEY, SMNVEV (reference sequence). The CDR3 region is CASSLSGGRYQETQYF. CDR3 sequence (DNA): TGTGCCAGCAGTTTATCTGGCGGGAGGTACCAAGAGACCCAGTACTTC.

The V gene is TRBV9, the J gene TRBJ2-3; 10 bases are shared with TRBD2. Germline values: CDR1 SGDLS, CDR2 YYNGEE. With 0 bases clipped from V and 6 bases from J, the junction kept 4 bases outside the gene matches. The CDR3 is 15 residues long. The CDR3 DNA reads TGTGCCAGCAGCGTAGGAGCGGGAGGGGCCGATACGCAGTATTTT. It encodes CASSVGAGGADTQYF.

This clone was found a few times. V and J are TRBV7-9 and TRBJ2-5; 13 bases fit TRBD2. The V and J ends lost 5 bases and 4 bases, in that order; junction bases with no gene match: 7. There are 16 residues in the CDR3. Germline V gene lookup returns CDR1 SEHNR and CDR2 FQNEAQ (reference sequence). This CDR3 is CASSPWTSGRRETQYF. DNA of the CDR3: TGTGCCAGCAGCCCGTGGACTAGCGGGAGACGAGAGACCCAGTACTTC.

This clone was seen once. The V gene is TRBV11-3, the J gene TRBJ1-3, with D perhaps TRBD1 (5 bases). There are 14 residues in the CDR3. In germline, CDR1 is SGHNT, CDR2 YENEEA. Trimming cost V 3 bases and J 3 bases, with 9 bases left between them. The CDR3 DNA reads TGTGCCAGCAGCTTTGCGGGGGGTGGAAACACCATATATTTT. It translates to CASSFAGGGNTIYF. Variable domain in full (rest from reference TRBV11-3 and TRBJ1-3): EAGVVQSPRYKIIEKKQPVAFWCNPISGHNTLYWYLQNLGQGPELLIRYENEEAVDDSQLPKDRFSAERLKGVDSTLKIQPAELGDSAVYLCASSFAGGGNTIYFGEGSWLTVV.

The genes are TRBV6-5 and TRBJ1-6; D remains ambiguous. V lost 7 bases and J 3 bases, leaving 1 base between the germline ends. Germline CDR1 and CDR2: MNHEY and SVGAGI. This CDR3 has 11 residues. The CDR3 coding sequence is TGTGCCAGCAACTATAATTCACCCCTCCACTTT. The encoded protein is CASNYNSPLHF.

This chain links TRBV28 with TRBJ2-6; D gene ambiguous. The germline gives CDR1 MDHEN, CDR2 SYDVKM. This CDR3 has 14 residues. V lost 6 bases to trimming and J lost 0 bases, with 6 bases between them. The CDR3 region is CASRVGSGANVLTF. CDR3 nucleotide sequence: TGTGCCAGCAGGGTGGGCTCTGGGGCCAACGTCCTGACTTTC. The full variable domain, with the rest looked up from reference TRBV28 and TRBJ2-6, is DVKVTQSSRYLVKRTGEKVFLECVQDMDHENMFWYRQDPGLGLRLIYFSYDVKMKEKGDIPEGYSVSREKKERFSLILESASTNQTSMYLCASRVGSGANVLTFGAGSRLTVL.

The chain combines TRBV5-4 with TRBJ2-7; 7 bases map to TRBD2. The CDR3 consists of 14 residues. Trimming removed 0 bases from V and 3 bases from J; junction bases left unmatched: 3. Germline CDR1 is SGHNT and CDR2 is YYREEE (reference sequence). For the CDR3, the DNA is TGTGCCAGCAGCTTGGGGGCGGGAGTCTACGAGCAGTACTTC. Translation gives CASSLGAGVYEQYF.

This clone was detected a few times. This chain uses TRBV29-1 with TRBJ2-3; D is unclear. This CDR3 is built from 15 residues. Per germline, CDR1 SQVTM and CDR2 ANQGSEA. Trimming shortened V by 0 bases and J by 0 bases, and 10 bases separated the two germline ends. The chain's CDR3 is CSVEDRRLSTDTQYF. In DNA, the CDR3 is TGCAGCGTTGAAGATAGGCGGCTTAGCACAGATACGCAGTATTTT.

In this sample, this clone turned up a few times. This chain joins TRBV2 and TRBJ1-3; D not resolved. Germline values: CDR1 SNHLY, CDR2 FYNNEI. V gave up 3 bases and J gave up 1 base, with 7 bases separating them. CDR3 length: 14 amino acids. The CDR3 reads CASSEGGSGNTIYF. The CDR3 DNA reads TGTGCCAGCAGTGAGGGCGGATCTGGAAACACCATATATTTT. Supplemented by reference TRBV2 and TRBJ1-3, the full variable domain reads EPEVTQTPSHQVTQMGQEVILRCVPISNHLYFYWYRQILGQKVEFLVSFYNNEISEKSEIFDDQFSVERPDGSNFTLKIRSTKLEDSAMYFCASSEGGSGNTIYFGEGSWLTVV.

The chain combines TRBV5-5 with TRBJ1-4, with TRBD1 matching 7 bases. The length of the CDR3 is 16 residues. The V and J ends lost 4 bases and 0 bases, in that order; junction bases with no gene match: 6. Per germline, CDR1 SGHKS and CDR2 YYEKEE (reference sequence). This chain's CDR3 is CASSPRTGATNEKLFF. CDR3 nucleotides: TGTGCCAGCAGCCCCCGGACAGGTGCAACTAATGAAAAACTGTTTTTT.

The chain recombines TRBV11-2 with TRBJ1-4; D not certain. CDR3 length: 15 amino acids. CDR1 is SGHAT, CDR2 FQNNGV, per germline. V was clipped by 3 bases and J by 0 bases, with 8 bases between them. The CDR3 here is CASSFIGATNEKLFF. In DNA form, the CDR3 reads TGTGCCAGCAGCTTTATTGGGGCAACTAATGAAAAACTGTTTTTT.

The V gene is TRBV5-4, the J gene TRBJ1-6, with D unclear. Germline CDR1 is SGHNT and CDR2 is YYREEE (reference sequence). Trimming took 1 base from V and 10 from J, leaving 15 bases between them. The CDR3 is made up of 15 amino acids. The CDR3 bases are TGTGCCAGCAGCTTGTCTCCAGACGGGCGCTCACCCCTCCACTTT. It yields the protein CASSLSPDGRSPLHF. Full variable domain (outside the CDR3, taken from reference TRBV5-4 and TRBJ1-6): ETGVTQSPTHLIKTRGQQVTLRCSSQSGHNTVSWYQQALGQGPQFIFQYYREEENGRGNFPPRFSGLQFPNYSSELNVNALELDDSALYLCASSLSPDGRSPLHFGNGTRLTVT.

This clone was recorded once. The J gene is TRBJ1-5, the V gene TRBV19; D is ambiguous. The CDR3 runs to 13 residues. Germline V gene sequence: CDR1 LNHDA, CDR2 SQIVND (reference sequence). Trimming shortened V by 1 base and J by 5 bases, and 6 bases separated the two germline ends. The DNA for the CDR3 is TGTGCCAGTAGTATAGTCGGGTATCAGCCCCAGCATTTT. It encodes CASSIVGYQPQHF.

The chain is built from TRBV24-1 and TRBJ2-3; D unclear. Trimming left V 1 base short and J 4 bases short, with 11 bases between. From germline, CDR1 is KGHDR and CDR2 SFDVKD. This CDR3 is built from 15 residues. The CDR3 here is CATSDLSAMADTQYF. The CDR3 nucleotides are TGTGCCACCAGTGATTTAAGCGCTATGGCAGATACGCAGTATTTT.